The 23 T cell receptor beta chains presented below share a single source sample, sequenced in a study of blood T cell repertoires in COVID-19. Method: immunoSEQ multiplex PCR; TCRdb's copy keeps in-frame clones and lacks some. The repertoire includes around 250,000 clones, 91% of them detected once, and around 1.3% sits in the top ten. The sequencing sample was made of PBMCs or T cells enriched from blood (not recorded which). These TCRs come from a human donor in a cohort exposed to, infected with or recovered from COVID-19 (not recorded which). The donor label of this sample is uncertain.

This clone was observed a single time. The chain uses TRBV9 and TRBJ1-3; weak D call: TRBD1 (5 bases). CDR3 length: 14 amino acids. Trimming removed 0 bases at V and 3 bases at J, with 7 bases between. Germline CDR1 SGDLS, CDR2 YYNGEE. CDR3 sequence (DNA): TGTGCCAGCAGCGTAGGGGGGGTTGGAAACACCATATATTTT. It translates to CASSVGGVGNTIYF.

V usage is TRBV27 and J usage is TRBJ1-6; TRBD1 aligns across 7 bases. V was pared by 5 bases and J by 10 bases, with 11 bases of the junction left unmatched. CDR1 is MNHEY, CDR2 SMNVEV, per germline (reference sequence). The CDR3 covers 15 residues. The CDR3 DNA reads as TGTGCCAGCAGTGGTCCAGGGGGAATAGGCTCACCCCTCCACTTT. It specifies CASSGPGGIGSPLHF.

This clone showed up just a few times. This chain connects TRBV3-1 (or the pseudogene TRBV3-2) to TRBJ1-2; D is uncertain. Germline CDR1 LGHDT, CDR2 YNNKEL (reference sequence). The V gene lost 1 base and the J gene lost 6 bases, with 9 bases spanning the gap. The CDR3 loop spans 13 amino acids. The CDR3, as DNA: TGTGCCAGCAGCCAAGTCTCGAGGGATGGCTACACCTTC. This codes for CASSQVSRDGYTF.

The chain is built from TRBV4-2 and TRBJ1-2; 7 positions match TRBD1. Germline assignment: CDR1 LGHNA and CDR2 YNFKEQ. J lost 4 bases, V lost 6 bases, and 17 bases had no gene match. The CDR3 runs to 17 residues. The CDR3 DNA reads as TGTGCCAGCAGGACAGGAGGGGGCGCGGGGGGGAGCTATGGCTACACCTTC. It codes for CASRTGGGAGGSYGYTF.

The chain joins TRBV2 to TRBJ1-3; 9 bases are shared with TRBD1. V lost 4 bases and J lost 2; bases outside the gene matches: 3. Germline V gene data show CDR1 as SNHLY and CDR2 as FYNNEI. The CDR3 loop spans 15 amino acids. The CDR3 bases are TGTGCCAGCAGTGGGGGGACAGGGCCTGGAAACACCATATATTTT. Translation: CASSGGTGPGNTIYF.

J is TRBJ2-1 and V is TRBV25-1, with 10 positions matching TRBD2. Germline CDR1 MGHDK, CDR2 SYGVNS. Unmatched junction bases numbered 7, after V lost 4 bases and J lost 4 bases. CDR3 size: 16 residues. The CDR3 nucleotides read TGTGCCAGCAGTGGGCTAGCGGGGGCCCTATACAATGAGCAGTTCTTC. Its protein is CASSGLAGALYNEQFF.

This chain uses TRBV5-6 with TRBJ2-7, with 7 bases that match TRBD1. Germline assignment: CDR1 SGHDT and CDR2 YYEEEE. Trimming cost V 4 bases and J 7 bases; bases outside gene matches: 11. The CDR3 covers 14 residues. The CDR3: CASSPRGGLGEQYF. CDR3 nucleotide sequence: TGTGCCAGCAGCCCTAGAGGGGGCCTCGGAGAGCAGTACTTC.

The chain uses TRBV7-2 and TRBJ2-5; 7 nucleotides agree with TRBD1. Losses at the gene ends were 1 base for V and 0 bases for J; bases not matched to a gene: 11. CDR3 length equals 18 residues. CDR1 is SGHTA, CDR2 FQGNSA, per germline. The CDR3 DNA sequence: TGTGCCAGCAGCTTAGTTCCGACCGGGACAGTGAACCAAGAGACCCAGTACTTC. This gives the protein CASSLVPTGTVNQETQYF.

This sequence joins TRBV2 and TRBJ2-7; tentatively, D is TRBD2 (5 bases). V lost 6 bases to trimming and J lost 3 bases, with 15 bases between them. The CDR3 has 14 residues. Per germline, CDR1 SNHLY and CDR2 FYNNEI. The CDR3 DNA sequence: TGTGCCAGCAGCCTCGAGGTGGGAGACTACGAGCAGTACTTC. It specifies CASSLEVGDYEQYF.

Concerning this clone itself: One end of the junction is discordant with germline, which a read error may explain. The chain couples TRBV25-1 to TRBJ1-5; D gene ambiguous. The CDR3 loop spans 14 amino acids. Germline assignment: CDR1 MGHDK and CDR2 SYGVNS. CDR3 sequence: CARGQPRSNQPQHF. Here the CDR3 DNA reads TGTGCCCGTGGGCAACCCCGAAGCAACCAGCCCCAGCATTTT.

This chain joins TRBV5-1 and TRBJ2-5; D unresolved. The CDR3 sequence is 15 residues long. CDR1 is SGHRS and CDR2 is YFSETQ in the germline V gene. V lost 0 bases and J 1 base, leaving 10 bases between the germline ends. The CDR3 region is CASSLGPGSQETQYF. CDR3 nucleotides: TGCGCCAGCAGCTTGGGCCCCGGGTCCCAAGAGACCCAGTACTTC.

The chain recombines TRBV5-1 with TRBJ2-1; 15 bases map to TRBD2. CDR3 length equals 15 residues. V lost 4 bases and J lost 10; bases outside the gene matches: 6. Germline V gene lookup returns CDR1 SGHRS and CDR2 YFSETQ. The CDR3: CASSPGLAGGEEQFF. CDR3 nucleotide sequence: TGCGCCAGCAGCCCCGGACTAGCGGGGGGGGAGGAGCAGTTCTTC.

The count of this clone is one. The V gene is TRBV7-9, the J gene TRBJ2-7; 8 nucleotides align to TRBD1. Germline V CDR1 and CDR2: SEHNR, FQNEAQ (reference sequence). This CDR3 spans 14 amino acids. Unmatched junction bases numbered 4, after V lost 4 bases and J lost 2 bases. CDR3 bases: TGTGCCAGCAGCTGGACAGGGTTGCCCTACGAGCAGTACTTC. It is translated as CASSWTGLPYEQYF.

This clone was recorded once. V is TRBV2 and J is TRBJ1-1; 9 nucleotides align to TRBD1. The V and J ends lost 10 bases and 1 base, in that order; junction bases with no gene match: 4. This CDR3 has 13 amino acids. CDR1 and CDR2 from the germline V gene are SNHLY and FYNNEI. The CDR3 nucleotides are TGTGCCACCTCGACAGGGGGGAACACTGAAGCTTTCTTT. It translates to CATSTGGNTEAFF.

This clone has only one observation. The chain joins TRBV5-1 to TRBJ1-1; D unclear. Deletions cut 0 bases from V and 0 bases from J, with 6 bases between. The CDR3 totals 14 residues. From germline, CDR1 is SGHRS and CDR2 YFSETQ. In DNA form, the CDR3 reads TGCGCCAGCAGCTTGGGGGCCGTGAACACTGAAGCTTTCTTT. The encoded protein is CASSLGAVNTEAFF. The variable domain in full, completed from reference TRBV5-1 and TRBJ1-1, reads KAGVTQTPRYLIKTRGQQVTLSCSPISGHRSVSWYQQTPGQGLQFLFEYFSETQRNKGNFPGRFSGRQFSNSRSEMNVSTLELGDSALYLCASSLGAVNTEAFFGQGTRLTVV.

The chain uses TRBV5-1 and TRBJ2-1; 11 positions match TRBD2. With V trimmed by 0 bases and J by 4 bases, 3 bases remained unmatched. The CDR3 totals 16 residues. From germline, CDR1 is SGHRS and CDR2 YFSETQ. The CDR3 DNA reads as TGCGCCAGCAGCTTGGTCACTAGCGGGGGATACAATGAGCAGTTCTTC. As protein: CASSLVTSGGYNEQFF. Filled out from reference TRBV5-1 and TRBJ2-1, the complete variable domain reads KAGVTQTPRYLIKTRGQQVTLSCSPISGHRSVSWYQQTPGQGLQFLFEYFSETQRNKGNFPGRFSGRQFSNSRSEMNVSTLELGDSALYLCASSLVTSGGYNEQFFGPGTRLTVL.

The chain uses TRBV7-6 and TRBJ2-3; possibly TRBD2 for D (6 bases). Trimming shortened V by 6 bases and J by 0 bases, and 13 bases separated the two germline ends. The germline V gene has CDR1 SGHVS and CDR2 FNYEAQ. The CDR3 sequence is 15 residues long. The CDR3 reads CASSIGTGSTDTQYF. Written as DNA, the CDR3 is TGTGCCAGCAGTATTGGGACTGGTAGCACAGATACGCAGTATTTT.

This chain joins TRBV6-2 or TRBV6-3 and TRBJ2-2, with 7 bases fitting TRBD1. CDR3 length equals 16 residues. V trimming: 3 bases; J trimming: 3 bases; junction bases outside the gene matches: 7. Looked up from germline, CDR1 is MNHEY and CDR2 is SVGEGT. In nucleotides, the CDR3 is TGTGCCAGCAGTTATCGGCGACAGGGCGACACCGGGGAGCTGTTTTTT. It is translated as CASSYRRQGDTGELFF.

V is TRBV19 and J is TRBJ1-5; 8 nucleotides match TRBD1. Germline values: CDR1 LNHDA, CDR2 SQIVND (reference sequence). V gave up 5 bases and J gave up 0 bases; unmatched junction bases: 3. There are 15 residues in the CDR3. Here the CDR3 reads CASSDRGSSNQPQHF. CDR3 DNA sequence: TGTGCCAGTAGTGACAGGGGTTCTAGCAATCAGCCCCAGCATTTT.

The chain joins TRBV18 to TRBJ2-7, with D tentatively TRBD1 (6 bases). CDR1 is KGHSH and CDR2 is LQKENI in the germline V gene. This CDR3 comprises 14 residues. V gave up 3 bases and J gave up 0 bases, with 9 bases separating them. This CDR3 reads CASSPEDSSYEQYF. The CDR3 bases are TGTGCCAGCTCACCCGAGGACAGCTCCTACGAGCAGTACTTC.

The chain links TRBV30 to TRBJ1-5; D not resolved. This CDR3 comprises 14 residues. Deletions cut 2 bases from V and 4 bases from J, with 12 bases between. Germline-derived CDR1 and CDR2 are GTSNPN and SVGIG (reference sequence). CDR3 in amino acids: CAWSREQLNQPQHF. The CDR3 coding sequence is TGTGCCTGGAGTAGAGAACAGCTTAATCAGCCCCAGCATTTT.

The V and J genes are TRBV28 and TRBJ1-6, with D possibly matching TRBD1 (5 bases). The CDR3 loop spans 18 amino acids. Germline assignment: CDR1 MDHEN and CDR2 SYDVKM. V lost 6 bases to trimming and J lost 6 bases, with 24 bases between them. CDR3 sequence: CASSPLSSPPGLNSPLHF. The CDR3 DNA is TGTGCCAGCAGCCCTTTGTCCTCCCCCCCAGGGCTTAATTCACCCCTCCACTTT.

This sequence joins TRBV9 and TRBJ2-1, with D possibly TRBD2 on 5 matching bases. The CDR3 runs 14 residues. V was shortened by 2 bases and J by 7 bases, with 13 bases between the two germline ends. Germline V gene sequence: CDR1 SGDLS, CDR2 YYNGEE. CDR3 in amino acids: CASSVGAGGNEQFF. As DNA, the CDR3 is TGTGCCAGCAGCGTCGGAGCCGGCGGGAATGAGCAGTTCTTC.